This TCR beta chain was captured in a study of shared clonotypes between healthy human individuals. The method was immunoSEQ multiplex PCR; TCRdb's version includes in-frame clones alone and lacks a portion of them. The table shows roughly 1,000,000 clones, with approximately 80% occurring only once. Splitting of CD4+ cells produced CD45RA+ naive and CD45RA-negative memory subsets. Specimen: memory CD4+ T cells from PBMCs. Subset: CD45RA-negative fraction. This TCR derives from a man aged 18 to 29 in good health. Some clones in this sample may be carry-over from other donors' samples.

The CDR3 coding sequence is TGTGCCAGCAGTTACAGGCAGCGCGGCTACACCTTC. Its translation: CASSYRQRGYTF. The chain employs TRBV6-5 and TRBJ1-2; no reliable D call. The CDR3 contains 12 residues. The germline CDR1 and CDR2 sequences are MNHEY and SVGAGI. The ends were cut back, 2 bases at V and 8 bases at J, with 9 bases in the middle.